Listed below are T cell receptor beta chains from one sample, sequenced in a study of T cells in Graves' hyperthyroidism and ophthalmopathy. Using its own MiXCR run on the multiplex PCR reads, TCRdb lists one record per CDR3 protein. The sample contains approximately 610,000 distinct CDR3 sequences, approximately 15% of which appear only once. The sample comprised blood. The origin of the receptors is a woman in her late teens or twenties with Graves' hyperthyroidism. Both conserved end residues are part of each CDR3. D genes are given only for firm matches. Clone size is shown for a subset of rows, as once, few, many or a class of expanded clone.

D gene	clone size	V gene	J gene	CDR3 protein	CDR3 DNA
.	.	TRBV19	TRBJ1-6	CASSIASAGVVDNSPLHF	TGTGCCAGTAGTATTGCATCGGCAGGGGTGGTCGATAATTCACCCCTCCACTTT
.	.	TRBV6-1	TRBJ2-2	CASSLKGTTGELFF	TGTGCCAGCAGTTTGAAGGGGACCACCGGGGAGCTGTTTTTT
.	.	TRBV7-2	TRBJ1-5	CASSLDRRFNQPQHF	TGTGCCAGCAGCTTAGACCGACGGTTCAATCAGCCCCAGCATTTT
TRBD2	.	TRBV9	TRBJ2-4	CASSTSEGLANIQYF	TGTGCCAGCAGCACTAGCGAGGGTCTGGCAAACATTCAGTACTTC
.	few	TRBV12-3/TRBV12-4	TRBJ2-2	CASSFGGATGELFF	TGTGCCAGCAGTTTTGGCGGGGCGACCGGGGAGCTGTTTTTT
.	.	TRBV10-3	TRBJ1-5	CAISEGQTYSNQPQHF	TGTGCCATCAGTGAGGGACAGACTTATAGCAATCAGCCCCAGCATTTT
.	few	TRBV28	TRBJ1-1	CASSPRTAAPIEAFF	TGTGCCAGCAGCCCAAGGACGGCCGCCCCTATTGAAGCTTTCTTT
TRBD2	.	TRBV29-1	TRBJ2-3	CSVVGLRESPDTQYF	TGCAGCGTTGTAGGGTTGCGGGAGTCCCCAGATACGCAGTATTTT
TRBD2	many	TRBV20-1	TRBJ2-1	CSARVDASGRINNEQFF	TGCAGTGCTAGAGTCGACGCTAGCGGGAGGATCAACAATGAGCAGTTCTTC
.	few	TRBV9	TRBJ2-1	CASSAGPLNNEQFF	TGTGCCAGCAGCGCGGGACCTCTAAACAATGAGCAGTTCTTC
TRBD1	many	TRBV7-2	TRBJ1-6	CASSLQRTGGSPLHF	TGTGCCAGCAGCCTACAAAGGACAGGGGGGTCACCCCTCCACTTT
TRBD1	.	TRBV30	TRBJ1-4	CAWSALTGSNEKLFF	TGTGCCTGGAGCGCCCTGACAGGGTCCAATGAAAAACTGTTTTTT
.	many	TRBV3-1	TRBJ2-7	CASSQTRDSLSYEQYF	TGTGCCAGCAGCCAGACACGGGACTCACTATCCTACGAGCAGTACTTC
TRBD2	.	TRBV20-1	TRBJ2-6	CSASSGGVSGANVLTF	TGCAGTGCTAGTAGCGGGGGGGTCTCTGGGGCCAACGTCCTGACTTTC
.	.	TRBV9	TRBJ1-1	CASSVGAVRGIGEAFF	TGTGCCAGCAGCGTAGGCGCGGTCAGGGGTATCGGTGAAGCTTTCTTT
.	.	TRBV10-3	TRBJ2-7	CAISAPRTYEQYF	TGTGCCATCAGCGCTCCCAGGACCTACGAGCAGTACTTC
.	many	TRBV12-3/TRBV12-4	TRBJ1-5	CASSPDNQPQHF	TGTGCCAGCAGCCCGGATAATCAGCCCCAGCATTTT
TRBD2	many	TRBV7-3	TRBJ2-3	CASSSGGSSSTDTQYF	TGTGCCAGCAGCTCGGGGGGATCGTCTAGCACAGATACGCAGTATTTT
TRBD2	.	TRBV7-6	TRBJ2-1	CASSGLAAANEQFF	TGTGCCAGCAGCGGGCTAGCGGCCGCCAATGAGCAGTTCTTC
.	many	TRBV20-1	TRBJ2-7	CSADGPREGYEQYF	TGCAGTGCCGACGGACCCCGAGAGGGTTACGAGCAGTACTTC
TRBD2	few	TRBV3-1	TRBJ2-5	CASSRPPSGGAETQYF	TGTGCCAGCAGCCGCCCTCCTAGCGGGGGGGCGGAGACCCAGTACTTC
.	.	TRBV2	TRBJ2-7	CASRTDAYEQYF	TGTGCCAGCAGGACAGATGCCTACGAGCAGTACTTC
.	many	TRBV6-1	TRBJ2-7	CASRWGGEQYF	TGTGCCAGCCGGTGGGGTGGTGAGCAGTACTTC
.	many	TRBV20-1	TRBJ2-3	CSARDQRSTDTQYF	TGCAGTGCTAGAGATCAGCGGAGCACAGATACGCAGTATTTT
.	few	TRBV7-9	TRBJ1-1	CASSRATNTEAFF	TGTGCCAGCAGCCGAGCCACGAACACTGAAGCTTTCTTT